This T cell receptor (beta chain) was sequenced for a study of T cell repertoires in cytomegalovirus infection. Turning to the study itself: Epitope selection comprised recently identified HLA-C-restricted CMV epitopes and well-studied HLA-B-restricted CMV epitopes. Matching HLA type and CMV infection were both indicated by public TCR beta signatures. Study-wide results and caveats: CMV-specific TCR beta clonotypes restricted by HLA-C were the ones dominating the ex vivo response. CMV carriers with the relevant HLA were identified by cumulative public TCR beta family frequency.

Comments on this clonotype: What it recognizes is unknown.

TCRdb re-analysed the reads in MiXCR, keeping a single row per CDR3 protein. This table has around 310,000 distinct CDR3 sequences, around 29% appearing once. This CDR3 contains 13 residues. V was trimmed by 2 bases and J by 5 bases, leaving 9 bases between them. Germline-derived CDR1 and CDR2 are MGHDK and SYGVNS. The chain employs TRBV25-1 and TRBJ1-2, with D uncertain. The TCR sequence derives from a human donor in good health (CMV status not recorded). Some clones in this sample may be carry-over from other donors' samples. The sample here was cultured PBMCs, taken from culture after CMV antigen stimulation. CDR3 sequence reads: CASSEGTAYGYTF. CDR3 nucleotides: TGTGCCAGCAGTGAAGGTACGGCTTATGGCTACACCTTC.